Only a few counts were recorded for the clone carrying this TCR beta chain. Its cognate antigen is unknown. CD45RO+ cells went into CD8 memory alongside CCR7-negative CD45RA+ TemRA cells. The data derive from a study of shared clonotypes between healthy human individuals. Study-level information: Three plates each covered CD4 naive and memory; CD8 naive two, CD8 memory one. Study conclusions and caveats: Relative to their counterparts shared across all four donors, non-shared clonotypes exhibited diminished generation probabilities.

Once extracted for a subset, genomic DNA was divided evenly among several immunoSEQ plates. Assay: immunoSEQ multiplex PCR; the TCRdb copy retains only in-frame clones and omits some. This table has about 110,000 clones, 65% to 75% appearing once. Sequencing used memory CD8+ T cells sorted from blood. Specified subset: CD45RO+ cells pooled with CCR7-negative TemRA cells. This receptor was taken from a young woman in good health.

The DNA for the CDR3 is TGTGCCAGCAGCCCGACTAGTATGGGGGAGACCCAGTACTTC. It specifies CASSPTSMGETQYF. The chain joins TRBV7-9 to TRBJ2-5; TRBD2 might be the D (6 bases). V was clipped by 5 bases and J by 5 bases, with 15 bases between them. The CDR3 runs to 14 residues. Germline CDR1 is SEHNR and CDR2 is FQNEAQ (reference sequence).